Described below is a single T cell receptor (beta chain) sequence and its context. The sample comes from a study of blood T cell repertoires in COVID-19. Assignment of participants to cohorts was predicated upon participant-reported clinical history. Germline values: CDR1 LNHDA, CDR2 SQIVND (reference sequence). V lost 6 bases to trimming and J lost 3 bases, with 18 bases between them. CDR3 length: 15 residues. This table comes from immunoSEQ multiplex PCR, and its TCRdb copy is limited to in-frame clones, with some not included. The profile shows 200,000 or so clones, 85% to 90% of them singletons. The sample consisted of PBMCs or T cells enriched from blood (not recorded which). The J gene is TRBJ2-7, the V gene TRBV19; possibly TRBD1 for D (6 bases). The clonotype comes from a woman in her thirties or forties with acute COVID-19. In DNA, the CDR3 is TGTGCCAGTAGCCAACAGGACAGTTTCCTCTACGAGCAGTACTTC. Translated: CASSQQDSFLYEQYF.